This T cell receptor (beta chain) was observed in a study of blood T cell repertoires in COVID-19. Study-level information: The study drew acute and convalescent COVID-19 samples from the United States, Italy and Spain.

TCRdb's copy holds only in-frame clones and misses some; the assay was immunoSEQ multiplex PCR. This sample has approximately 110,000 clones, with 85% found just once. Germline CDR1 is SNHLY and CDR2 is FYNNEI. Germline trimming cut 3 bases from V and 4 bases from J; bases unmatched to any gene: 8. This CDR3 spans 16 amino acids. The TCR was taken from a woman older than 75 with COVID-19, enrolled during active disease. The rearrangement joins TRBV2 to TRBJ1-2, with 10 nucleotides matching TRBD1. Sequencing used peripheral blood. CDR3 sequence: CASSDSLRDRGYGYTF. CDR3 bases: TGTGCCAGCAGTGATTCACTGAGGGACAGGGGCTATGGCTACACCTTC.